This is a list of T cell receptor beta chains from one sample in a study of technical replicates of blood from a few donors. Repertoires were generated with immunoSEQ multiplex PCR, while TCRdb's copy carries only in-frame clones and drops some. The data hold tens of thousands of clones, with around 91% observed a single time. Sequencing used T cells isolated from PBMCs. These receptors were obtained from a human donor in good health. Some clones in this sample may be carry-over from other donors' samples. Each CDR3 is given with its conserved first and last residue. Each record gives: clone size, V gene, D gene, J gene, CDR3 protein, CDR3 DNA. The D gene is left open where the match is weak. A clone size is listed for some rows: how often the clone was seen (once, few, many), or a class if it is expanded.

NA	TRBV5-8	TRBD2	TRBJ2-7	CASSIYSGGYEQYF	TGTGCCAGCAGCATTTATAGCGGGGGGTACGAGCAGTACTTC
NA	TRBV29-1	NA	TRBJ1-2	CSTNSEWGGNYGYTF	TGCAGCACCAATTCAGAATGGGGGGGTAACTATGGCTACACCTTC
NA	TRBV27	TRBD1	TRBJ2-5	CASSSLGQGDQETQYF	TGTGCCAGCAGTAGTTTGGGACAGGGGGACCAAGAGACCCAGTACTTC
NA	TRBV5-6	TRBD2	TRBJ2-1	CASTYAGGLNEQFF	TGTGCCAGCACTTACGCGGGGGGTCTAAATGAGCAGTTCTTC
NA	TRBV7-2	TRBD2	TRBJ2-1	CASSPSGRYNEQFF	TGTGCCAGCAGCCCTAGCGGGAGGTACAATGAGCAGTTCTTC
NA	TRBV2	TRBD1	TRBJ2-7	CASVSGQEGTNLSYEQYF	TGTGCCAGCGTATCGGGACAGGAGGGGACCAATCTCTCCTACGAGCAGTACTTC
NA	TRBV15	TRBD2	TRBJ2-7	CATSRDSAGGAREQYF	TGTGCCACCAGCAGAGATTCGGCGGGAGGAGCCCGCGAGCAGTACTTC
NA	TRBV19	NA	TRBJ1-4	CASSAPGAIATNEKLFF	TGTGCCAGTAGTGCACCAGGGGCGATCGCAACTAATGAAAAACTGTTTTTT
NA	TRBV5-1	TRBD1	TRBJ1-4	CASSLTGEELFF	TGCGCCAGCAGCTTAACAGGGGAGGAACTGTTTTTT
NA	TRBV28	TRBD2	TRBJ2-1	CASSPGTSGEWVNEQFF	TGTGCCAGCAGTCCCGGGACTAGCGGAGAGTGGGTTAATGAGCAGTTCTTC
NA	TRBV28	NA	TRBJ2-5	CASSLPTGGVAKTQYF	TGTGCCAGCAGTTTACCCACAGGTGGGGTTGCTAAGACCCAGTACTTC
once	TRBV7-9	NA	TRBJ1-3	CASSLTRSGNTIYF	TGTGCCAGCAGCTTAACGAGATCTGGAAACACCATATATTTT
NA	TRBV5-1	TRBD1	TRBJ2-7	CASSLVGQTSYEQYF	TGCGCCAGCAGCTTGGTGGGACAGACTTCCTACGAGCAGTACTTC
once	TRBV9	NA	TRBJ1-6	CAGSSGENSPLHF	TGTGCCGGAAGTTCGGGGGAAAATTCACCCCTCCACTTT
once	TRBV1	NA	TRBJ2-5	CTSSQVGFTSDGETQYF	TGCACCAGCAGCCAAGTAGGTTTCACTAGTGACGGGGAGACCCAGTACTTC
once	TRBV2	NA	TRBJ2-2	CASSEEFLTGELFF	TGTGCCAGCAGTGAGGAGTTCCTGACCGGGGAGCTGTTTTTT
NA	TRBV6-6	NA	TRBJ2-7	CASRGATSTYEQYF	TGTGCCAGCAGGGGGGCCACCTCGACCTACGAGCAGTACTTC
NA	TRBV5-4	NA	TRBJ1-1	CASSREGRRGTEAFF	TGTGCCAGCAGCCGAGAAGGTCGTAGAGGCACTGAAGCTTTCTTT
NA	TRBV27	TRBD2	TRBJ2-7	CASSLASGRVYEQYF	TGTGCCAGCAGTTTAGCTAGCGGGAGAGTCTACGAGCAGTACTTC
NA	TRBV5-1	TRBD2	TRBJ2-3	CASSPLGLAGGDTQYF	TGCGCCAGCAGCCCCCTAGGTCTAGCGGGAGGAGATACGCAGTATTTT
NA	TRBV7-9	NA	TRBJ1-2	CASSGFDRGYGYTF	TGTGCCAGCAGCGGGTTTGATAGGGGATATGGCTACACCTTC
NA	TRBV5-1	NA	TRBJ2-3	CASSIDAGISDTQYF	TGCGCCAGCTCCATCGACGCGGGAATCTCAGATACGCAGTATTTT
NA	TRBV5-1	TRBD1	TRBJ1-6	CASSFRGGDYNSPLHF	TGCGCCAGCAGCTTCAGAGGGGGCGATTATAATTCACCCCTCCACTTT
NA	TRBV2	NA	TRBJ2-2	CASSVRARLDRGGGRNTGELFF	TGTGCCAGCAGTGTGAGGGCTAGGCTTGACCGAGGCGGAGGTCGGAACACCGGGGAGCTGTTTTTT
NA	TRBV11-2	NA	TRBJ2-4	CASRTPRGAGNIQYF	TGTGCCAGCAGAACCCCTCGGGGTGCTGGGAACATTCAGTACTTC
NA	TRBV27	TRBD2	TRBJ2-3	CASSLTGVLTSGVTDTQYF	TGTGCCAGCAGTCTAACAGGGGTTTTAACTAGCGGGGTCACAGATACGCAGTATTTT
NA	TRBV6-5	NA	TRBJ2-1	CASSHIGDEQFF	TGTGCCAGCAGCCACATAGGGGATGAGCAGTTCTTC
once	TRBV7-6	NA	TRBJ2-3	CASRRTLGRLPDTQYF	TGTGCCAGCAGGCGTACACTAGGGCGGCTTCCAGATACGCAGTATTTT
NA	TRBV4-1	NA	TRBJ2-3	CASSQGWGDTDTQYF	TGCGCCAGCAGCCAAGGCTGGGGAGACACAGATACGCAGTATTTT
NA	TRBV19	TRBD2	TRBJ2-3	CASSGPTSGGQQYF	TGTGCCAGTAGTGGGCCCACTAGCGGGGGGCAGCAGTATTTT
NA	TRBV27	NA	TRBJ2-1	CASSFLLRDFYNEQFF	TGTGCCAGCAGTTTTTTGCTTCGGGACTTTTACAATGAGCAGTTCTTC